This T cell receptor (beta chain) was identified during a study of HIV-infected patients and healthy controls. Reverse transcription used roughly 450 ng RNA and constant-region primers for alpha and beta. Alpha and beta chain libraries were made separately by chain-specific third strand synthesis with multiplexing indices. TCRdb reprocessed the 5' RACE reads via MiXCR and lists one record per CDR3 protein. Of 7,000 to 9,000 distinct CDR3 sequences listed, 8.7% are singletons. Germline loops: CDR1 SNHLY, CDR2 FYNNEI. V lost 4 bases, J lost 5 bases, and 14 bases lay in between. The CDR3 runs 14 residues. Roughly three months, about 14 weeks, into antiretroviral therapy, follow-up blood was collected. No cell fractionation was done, so the repertoire covers all unsorted peripheral blood T cells.

The chain links TRBV2 to TRBJ1-1; perhaps TRBD1 as D (6 bases). This sequence was found in an adult with HIV infection. The material sequenced was blood, taken during antiretroviral therapy. In DNA form, the CDR3 reads TGTGCCAGCAGTGGGTGGGGGCCCGGAACTGAAGCTTTCTTT. This sequence encodes CASSGWGPGTEAFF.